The 7 T cell receptor beta chains reported below all come from one sample, sequenced in a study of T cells in Graves' hyperthyroidism and ophthalmopathy. Researchers amplified the TCR beta CDR3 regions from RNA transcripts. First-round RT-PCR with HTBI primers amplified the TCR CDR3 region. From the multiplex PCR reads, TCRdb called clonotypes with MiXCR, one entry per CDR3 protein. The sample includes about 210,000 distinct CDR3 sequences, 17% of them seen just once. Sequenced: blood. Every receptor here comes from a man in his fifties or sixties with Graves' hyperthyroidism.

This clonotype has ten or more counts. The chain combines TRBV5-1 with TRBJ2-3, with 8 bases lining up with TRBD2. CDR1 is SGHRS and CDR2 is YFSETQ in the germline V gene. The CDR3 covers 18 residues. V lost 2 bases, J lost 0 bases, and 11 bases stayed unmatched. CDR3 DNA sequence: TGCGCCAGCAGCTTTGGACTAGCACGGGCATCCAGCACAGATACGCAGTATTTT. It specifies CASSFGLARASSTDTQYF.

This clonotype was seen ten or more times. The chain is built from TRBV2 and TRBJ2-7; no firm D call. This CDR3 spans 11 amino acids. CDR1 is SNHLY, CDR2 FYNNEI, per germline. V lost 4 bases, J lost 12 bases, and 13 bases lay in between. CDR3 in DNA: TGTGCCAGCAGTGCCCAGACGAGGTTGTACTTC. As protein: CASSAQTRLYF.

In its sample, this clonotype was seen a few times. This chain links TRBV4-2 with TRBJ2-7; possible D gene TRBD1, 6 bases. V dropped 1 base and J dropped 4 bases, with 11 bases sitting between them. Germline V lookup: CDR1 LGHNA, CDR2 YNFKEQ. This CDR3 has 14 amino acids. The CDR3 is CASSQAPGEYEQYF. The CDR3 coding sequence is TGTGCCAGCAGCCAAGCCCCAGGGGAATACGAGCAGTACTTC.

The table lists this clonotype with many counts. The V call is TRBV19, the J call TRBJ2-1, with TRBD1 identical over 9 bases. V shed 7 bases, J shed 5 bases, and the junction held 6 bases outside the gene matches. CDR1 and CDR2 from the germline V gene are LNHDA and SQIVND (reference sequence). CDR3 size: 14 residues. The CDR3 DNA sequence: TGTGCCAGTACCTGGACAGGGGTGAACAATGAGCAGTTCTTC. Protein sequence: CASTWTGVNNEQFF.

This clonotype was counted ten times or more. The chain is built from TRBV11-2 and TRBJ2-7, with no clear D. The V gene's germline CDR1 is SGHAT and CDR2 FQNNGV. CDR3 length: 14 amino acids. The V and J ends lost 6 bases and 2 bases respectively, with 14 bases between them. CDR3 sequence reads: CASSSPRGTYEQYF. As DNA, the CDR3 is TGTGCCAGCAGTTCGCCGCGTGGGACCTACGAGCAGTACTTC.

This clonotype was seen at least ten times. This chain links TRBV12-3 or TRBV12-4 with TRBJ2-3, with 7 bases matching TRBD2. The CDR3 is made up of 15 amino acids. The ends lost 5 bases at V and 2 bases at J; junction bases unmatched: 7. The CDR3 sequence is CASSAIAGTTDTQYF. CDR3 DNA sequence: TGTGCCAGCAGTGCAATAGCGGGTACCACAGATACGCAGTATTTT.

The rearrangement uses TRBV5-1 and TRBJ2-1; D might be TRBD2 (6 bases). With 1 base removed from V and 6 bases from J, the gap between germline ends came to 11 bases. This CDR3 comprises 14 residues. The germline CDR1 and CDR2 sequences are SGHRS and YFSETQ. This CDR3 is CASSLMGGPNEQFF. The CDR3 DNA reads TGCGCCAGCAGCTTGATGGGAGGACCCAATGAGCAGTTCTTC.